This T cell receptor (beta chain) was observed in a study of tumor-infiltrating lymphocytes in primary liver carcinoma. A note on this clonotype: An end of the junction does not agree with germline; a read error may underlie this.

The CDR3 spans 14 residues. A constant-region primer primed TCR beta cDNA synthesis from 400 to 550 ng of total RNA. Generation of the TCR beta libraries relied on three nested multiplex PCR rounds using slightly modified ARM-PCR. Primers for the first two PCR rounds were TRBV1-TRBV30 forward primers and a C-beta reverse primer (around 10 cycles per round). Each CDR3 protein is one row after TCRdb ran MiXCR on the multiplex PCR reads. Of 85,000 to 100,000 distinct CDR3 sequences listed, less than 70% are singletons. For each extraction, RNA and DNA were obtained together from about 19-30 mg of unsorted bulk tissue.

What was sequenced was tumor-adjacent normal liver tissue. The sequence was obtained from a man aged 40-49 years with primary liver carcinoma and hepatitis B virus infection. The V gene is TRBV12-3 or TRBV12-4, the J gene TRBJ2-2, with D uncertain. The CDR3 is CASSWTANAGELFF. CDR3 DNA sequence: TGTGCCAGCAGTTGGACCGCGAACGCCGGGGAGCTGTTTTTT.